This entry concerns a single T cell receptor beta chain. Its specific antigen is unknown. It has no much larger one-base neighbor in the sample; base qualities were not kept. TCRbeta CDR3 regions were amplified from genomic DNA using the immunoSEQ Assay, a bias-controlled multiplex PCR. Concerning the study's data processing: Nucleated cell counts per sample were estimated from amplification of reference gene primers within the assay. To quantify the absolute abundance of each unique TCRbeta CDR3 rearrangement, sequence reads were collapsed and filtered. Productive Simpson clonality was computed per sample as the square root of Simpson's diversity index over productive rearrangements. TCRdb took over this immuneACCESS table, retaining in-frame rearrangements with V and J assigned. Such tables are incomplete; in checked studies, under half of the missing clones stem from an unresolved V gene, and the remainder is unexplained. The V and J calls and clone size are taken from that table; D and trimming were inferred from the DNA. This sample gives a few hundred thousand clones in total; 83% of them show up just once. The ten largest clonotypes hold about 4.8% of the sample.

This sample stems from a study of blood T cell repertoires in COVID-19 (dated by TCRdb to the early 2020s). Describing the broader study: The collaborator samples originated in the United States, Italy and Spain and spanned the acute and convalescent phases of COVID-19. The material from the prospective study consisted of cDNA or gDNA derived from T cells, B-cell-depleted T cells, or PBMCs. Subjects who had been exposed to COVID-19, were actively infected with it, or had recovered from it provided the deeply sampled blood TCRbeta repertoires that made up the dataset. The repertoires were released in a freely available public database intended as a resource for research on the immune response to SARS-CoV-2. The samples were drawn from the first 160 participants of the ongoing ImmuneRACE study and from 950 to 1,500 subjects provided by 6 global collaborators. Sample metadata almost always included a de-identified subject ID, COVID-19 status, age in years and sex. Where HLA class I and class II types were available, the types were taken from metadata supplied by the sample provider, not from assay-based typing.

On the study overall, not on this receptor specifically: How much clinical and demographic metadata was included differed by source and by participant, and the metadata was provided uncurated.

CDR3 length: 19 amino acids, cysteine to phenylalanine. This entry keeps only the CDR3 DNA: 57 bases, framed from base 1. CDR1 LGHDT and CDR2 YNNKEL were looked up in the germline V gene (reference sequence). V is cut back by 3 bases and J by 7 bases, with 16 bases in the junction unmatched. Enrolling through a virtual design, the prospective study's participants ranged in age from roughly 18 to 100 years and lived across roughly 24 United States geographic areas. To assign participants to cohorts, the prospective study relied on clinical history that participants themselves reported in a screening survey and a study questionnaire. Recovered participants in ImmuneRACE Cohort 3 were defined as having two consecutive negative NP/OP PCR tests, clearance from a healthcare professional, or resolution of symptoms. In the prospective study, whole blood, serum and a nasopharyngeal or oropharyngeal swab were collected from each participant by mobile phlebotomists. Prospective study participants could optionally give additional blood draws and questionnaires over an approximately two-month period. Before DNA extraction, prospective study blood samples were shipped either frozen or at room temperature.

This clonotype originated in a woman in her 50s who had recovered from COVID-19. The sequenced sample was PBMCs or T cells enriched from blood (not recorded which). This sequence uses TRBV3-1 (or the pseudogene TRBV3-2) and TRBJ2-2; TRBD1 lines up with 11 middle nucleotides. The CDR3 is CASSHDPPSDRGPGGELFF. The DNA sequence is TGTGCCAGCAGCCACGATCCTCCATCGGACAGGGGGCCGGGCGGGGAGCTGTTTTTT.